This TCR beta chain was sequenced during a study of blood T cell repertoires in COVID-19. Across the study: Samples came from the United States, Italy and Spain, spanning acute and convalescent COVID-19.

V lost 4 bases to trimming and J lost 7 bases, with 20 bases between them. Germline CDR1 and CDR2: SGHRS and YFSETQ. This CDR3 contains 16 residues. Original processing methods: Estimation of nucleated cell counts was performed using reference gene primer amplification. The method was immunoSEQ multiplex PCR; TCRdb's version includes in-frame clones alone and lacks a portion of them. V and J calls and clone size are given by that table; D and trimming were obtained from the DNA. The sample contains approximately 480,000 clones, roughly 89% of which appear only once. Only a few counts were recorded for this clone.

The specimen was peripheral blood. This clonotype was obtained from a man aged 18 to 30 with COVID-19, enrolled during active disease. The rearrangement links TRBV5-1 to TRBJ2-2; a possible D gene is TRBD1 (5 bases). The CDR3, as DNA: TGCGCCAGCAGCAAAGACTTGGGATGGGGCTACGGGGAGCTGTTTTTT. As protein: CASSKDLGWGYGELFF.